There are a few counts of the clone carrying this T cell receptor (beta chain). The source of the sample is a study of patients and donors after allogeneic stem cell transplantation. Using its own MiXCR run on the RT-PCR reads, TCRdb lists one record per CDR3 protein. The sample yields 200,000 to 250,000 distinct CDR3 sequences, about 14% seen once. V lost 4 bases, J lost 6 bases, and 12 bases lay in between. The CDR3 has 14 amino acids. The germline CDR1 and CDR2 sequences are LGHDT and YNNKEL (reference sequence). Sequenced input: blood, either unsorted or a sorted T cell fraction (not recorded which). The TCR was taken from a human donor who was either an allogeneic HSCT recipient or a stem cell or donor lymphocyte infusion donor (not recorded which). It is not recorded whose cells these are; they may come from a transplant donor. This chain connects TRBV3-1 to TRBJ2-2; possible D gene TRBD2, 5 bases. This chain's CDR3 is CASSLSLGSGELFF. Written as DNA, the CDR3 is TGTGCCAGCAGCCTTTCACTAGGTTCCGGGGAGCTGTTTTTT.